Included here is one T cell receptor beta chain sequence, with context. What it binds is unknown. Then a second PCR, running about 6 to 11 cycles, was carried out with a sample-barcoded 5' primer and a J-beta primer mix. TCRdb ran MiXCR on the 5' RACE reads and lists one entry per CDR3 protein. This table holds about 670,000 distinct CDR3 sequences, over 40% found once. The data stem from a study of blood T cells in healthy people across ages. Study outcomes and limitations: A roughly linear fall in TCR beta diversity per million T cells was seen with increasing age. In these data, TCR beta diversity tracked strongly with naive T cell percentage.

The CDR3 is 18 residues long. Germline CDR1 and CDR2: SGDLS and YYNGEE. With 3 bases clipped from V and 2 bases from J, the junction kept 11 bases outside the gene matches. Sample: blood. This receptor was taken from a woman older than 75 in good health. The rearrangement links TRBV9 to TRBJ2-1; the match to TRBD2 covers 10 bases. The CDR3, as DNA: TGTGCCAGCAGCGCTAGCGGGGGTACTACAGGGGCCTACAATGAGCAGTTCTTC. Its translation: CASSASGGTTGAYNEQFF.